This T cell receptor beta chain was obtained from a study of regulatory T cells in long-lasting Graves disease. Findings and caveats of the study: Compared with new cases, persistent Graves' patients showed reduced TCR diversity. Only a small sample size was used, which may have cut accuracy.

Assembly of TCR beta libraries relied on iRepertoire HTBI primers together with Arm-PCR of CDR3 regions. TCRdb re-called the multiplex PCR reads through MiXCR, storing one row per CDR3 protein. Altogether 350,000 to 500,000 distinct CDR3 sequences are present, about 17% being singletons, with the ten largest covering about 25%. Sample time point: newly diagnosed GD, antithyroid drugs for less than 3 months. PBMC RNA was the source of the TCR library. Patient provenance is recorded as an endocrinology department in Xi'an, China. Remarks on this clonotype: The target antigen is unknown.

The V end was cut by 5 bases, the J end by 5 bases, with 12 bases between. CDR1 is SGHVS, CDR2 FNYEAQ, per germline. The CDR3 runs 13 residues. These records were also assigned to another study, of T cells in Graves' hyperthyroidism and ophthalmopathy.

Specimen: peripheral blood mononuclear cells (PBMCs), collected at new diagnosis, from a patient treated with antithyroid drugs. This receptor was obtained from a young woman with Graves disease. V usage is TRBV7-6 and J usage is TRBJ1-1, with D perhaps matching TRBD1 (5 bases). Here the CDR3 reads CASSTPQGTEAFF. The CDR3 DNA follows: TGTGCCAGCAGCACCCCCCAGGGAACTGAAGCTTTCTTT.